The entry that follows covers one T cell receptor beta chain sequence. This specimen belongs to a study of blood T cell repertoires in COVID-19. Study context: Sites across the United States, Italy and Spain contributed samples from acute and convalescent COVID-19. T cells, B-cell-depleted T cells, or PBMCs supplied cDNA or gDNA.

Sequencing was performed with immunoSEQ multiplex PCR; in TCRdb, only in-frame clones are kept and a portion is missing. This table holds about 320,000 clones, around 85% found once. The germline gives CDR1 MNHEY, CDR2 SVGAGI. The CDR3 contains 12 residues. V was pared by 8 bases and J by 1 base, with 6 bases between. Participants came from some 26 US areas, aged roughly 18 to 89 years. Participant-reported clinical history was the basis for cohort assignment. This TCR derives from a woman in her twenties or thirties who had been exposed to COVID-19. The chain uses TRBV6-5 and TRBJ1-3; no clear D. The sample comprised PBMCs or T cells enriched from blood (not recorded which). The CDR3 DNA sequence: TGTGCCAGCCGGGGATCTGGAAACACCATATATTTT. It yields the protein CASRGSGNTIYF.